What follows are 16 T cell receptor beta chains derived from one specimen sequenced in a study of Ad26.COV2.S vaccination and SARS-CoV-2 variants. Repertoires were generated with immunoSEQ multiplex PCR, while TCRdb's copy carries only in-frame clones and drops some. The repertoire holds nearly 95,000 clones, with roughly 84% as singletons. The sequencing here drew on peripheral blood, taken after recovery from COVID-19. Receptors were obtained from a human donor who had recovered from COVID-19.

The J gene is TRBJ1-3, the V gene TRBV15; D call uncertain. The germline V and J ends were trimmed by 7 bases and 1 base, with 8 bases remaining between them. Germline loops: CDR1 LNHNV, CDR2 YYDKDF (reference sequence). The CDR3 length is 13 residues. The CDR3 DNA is TGTGCCACCAAGTCCTCGTCTGGAAACACCATATATTTT. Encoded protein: CATKSSSGNTIYF.

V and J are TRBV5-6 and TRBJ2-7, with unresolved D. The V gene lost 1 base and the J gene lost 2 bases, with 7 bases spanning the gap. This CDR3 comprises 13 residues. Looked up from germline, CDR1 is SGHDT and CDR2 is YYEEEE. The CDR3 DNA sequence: TGTGCCAGCAGCTTGTTGCAAACCTACGAGCAGTACTTC. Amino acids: CASSLLQTYEQYF.

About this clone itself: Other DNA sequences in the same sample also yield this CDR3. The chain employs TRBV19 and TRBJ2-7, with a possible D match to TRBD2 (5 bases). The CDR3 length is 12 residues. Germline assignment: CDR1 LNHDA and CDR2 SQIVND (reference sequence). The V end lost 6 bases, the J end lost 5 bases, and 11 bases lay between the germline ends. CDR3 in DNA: TGTGCCAGTAGGGCAGGAGGCCACGAGCAGTACTTC. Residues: CASRAGGHEQYF.

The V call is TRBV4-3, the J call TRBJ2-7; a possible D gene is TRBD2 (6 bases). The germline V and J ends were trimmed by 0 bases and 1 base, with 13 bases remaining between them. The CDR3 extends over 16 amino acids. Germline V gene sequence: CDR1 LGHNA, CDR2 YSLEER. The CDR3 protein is CASSQDMAGSSYEQYF. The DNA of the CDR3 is TGCGCCAGCAGCCAAGATATGGCGGGGAGTTCCTACGAGCAGTACTTC.

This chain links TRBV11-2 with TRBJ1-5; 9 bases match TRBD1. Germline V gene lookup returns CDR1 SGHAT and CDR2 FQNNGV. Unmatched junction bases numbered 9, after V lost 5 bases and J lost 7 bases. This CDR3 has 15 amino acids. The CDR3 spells CASSLGQGIEQPQHF. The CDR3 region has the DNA TGTGCCAGCAGCCTCGGACAGGGGATAGAACAGCCCCAGCATTTT.

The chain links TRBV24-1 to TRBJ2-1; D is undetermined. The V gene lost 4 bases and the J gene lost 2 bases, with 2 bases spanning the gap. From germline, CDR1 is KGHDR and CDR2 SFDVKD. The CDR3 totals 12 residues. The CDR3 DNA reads TGTGCCACCAGTGACCCCTACAATGAGCAGTTCTTC. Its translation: CATSDPYNEQFF.

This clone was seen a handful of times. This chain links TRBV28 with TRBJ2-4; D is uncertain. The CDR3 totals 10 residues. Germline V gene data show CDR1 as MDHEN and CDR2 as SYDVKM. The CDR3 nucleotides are TGTGTAGTAGCCAAAAACATTCAGTACTTC. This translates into CVVAKNIQYF.

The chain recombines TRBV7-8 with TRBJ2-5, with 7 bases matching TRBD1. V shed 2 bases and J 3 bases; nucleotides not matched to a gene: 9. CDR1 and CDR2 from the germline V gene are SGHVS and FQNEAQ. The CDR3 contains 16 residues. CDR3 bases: TGTGCCAGCAGCTTACGTCCTCAGGGGGTCGAAGAGACCCAGTACTTC. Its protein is CASSLRPQGVEETQYF.

As DNA, the CDR3 is TGTGCCAGCGGCGAAGCTAAAGTCGGCTATGGCTACACCTTC. Its protein is CASGEAKVGYGYTF. The chain is built from TRBV28 and TRBJ1-2; unclear D gene. V lost 8 bases to trimming and J lost 4 bases, with 17 bases between them. In germline, CDR1 is MDHEN, CDR2 SYDVKM. The CDR3 has 14 amino acids.

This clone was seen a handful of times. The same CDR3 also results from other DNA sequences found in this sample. The CDR3 reads CASSFHLAGTGELFF. The DNA of the CDR3 is TGTGCCAGCAGCTTTCACCTAGCGGGTACCGGGGAGCTGTTTTTT. The rearrangement uses TRBV7-9 and TRBJ2-2; 8 bases are shared with TRBD2. The CDR3 runs 15 residues. In germline, CDR1 is SEHNR, CDR2 FQNEAQ (reference sequence). Losses at the gene ends were 3 bases for V and 5 bases for J; bases not matched to a gene: 5. Combining the CDR3 with reference TRBV7-9 and TRBJ2-2 gives the whole variable domain DTGVSQNPRHKITKRGQNVTFRCDPISEHNRLYWYRQTLGQGPEFLTYFQNEAQLEKSRLLSDRFSAERPKGSFSTLEIQRTEQGDSAMYLCASSFHLAGTGELFFGEGSRLTVL.

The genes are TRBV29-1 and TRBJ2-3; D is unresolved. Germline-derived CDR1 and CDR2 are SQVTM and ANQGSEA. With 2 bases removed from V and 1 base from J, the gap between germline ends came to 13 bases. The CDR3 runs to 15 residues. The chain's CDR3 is CSVESAPGGTDTQYF. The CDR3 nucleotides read TGCAGCGTTGAATCCGCCCCAGGAGGCACAGATACGCAGTATTTT.

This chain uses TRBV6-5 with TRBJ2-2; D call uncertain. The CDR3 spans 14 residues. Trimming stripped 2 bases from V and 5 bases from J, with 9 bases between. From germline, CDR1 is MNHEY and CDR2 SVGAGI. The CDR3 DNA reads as TGTGCCAGCAGTTACGGAACGTGGACCGGGGAGCTGTTTTTT. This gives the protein CASSYGTWTGELFF.

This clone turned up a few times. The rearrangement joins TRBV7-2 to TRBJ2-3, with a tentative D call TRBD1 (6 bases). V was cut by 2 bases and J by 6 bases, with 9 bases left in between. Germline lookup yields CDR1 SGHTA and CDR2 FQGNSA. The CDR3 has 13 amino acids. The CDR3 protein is CASSLRGFDTQYF. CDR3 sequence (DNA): TGTGCCAGCAGCTTAAGGGGGTTCGATACGCAGTATTTT.

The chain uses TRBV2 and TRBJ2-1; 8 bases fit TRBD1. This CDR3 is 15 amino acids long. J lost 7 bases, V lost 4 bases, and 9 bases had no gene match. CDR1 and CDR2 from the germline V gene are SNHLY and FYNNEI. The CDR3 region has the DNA TGTGCCAGCAGTGTACTTGGCAGGGGGCATAATGAGCAGTTCTTC. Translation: CASSVLGRGHNEQFF.

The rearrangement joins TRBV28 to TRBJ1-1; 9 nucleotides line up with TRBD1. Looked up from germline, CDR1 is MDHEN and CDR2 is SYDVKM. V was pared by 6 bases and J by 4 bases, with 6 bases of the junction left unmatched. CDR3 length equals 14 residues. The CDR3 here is CASSYRGLATEAFF. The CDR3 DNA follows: TGTGCCAGCAGCTACAGGGGGCTTGCCACTGAAGCTTTCTTT.

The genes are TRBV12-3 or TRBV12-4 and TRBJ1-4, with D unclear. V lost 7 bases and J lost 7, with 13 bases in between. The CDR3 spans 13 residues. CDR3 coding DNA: TGTGCCAGCACCTTGGACCCTGGTGAAAAACTGTTTTTT. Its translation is CASTLDPGEKLFF.